The present T cell receptor beta chain was sequenced within a study of neurological immune-mediated disorders. Study-wide points: The study found no CDR3 amino acid sequences shared by expanded clones across subjects, suggesting private repertoires in all groups.

This clonotype was seen at least ten times. Its antigen is unknown. Documented time point: longitudinal time-point 3. cDNA synthesis was performed by 5'RACE with 10-nucleotide random UMIs. TCRdb reprocessed the 5' RACE reads with MiXCR, giving one entry per CDR3 protein. The profile shows 93,000 or so distinct CDR3 sequences, 9.5% to 14% of them singletons. Germline CDR1 and CDR2: MGHDK and SYGVNS. CDR3 length: 13 residues. The V gene lost 4 bases and the J gene lost 7 bases, with 11 bases spanning the gap. The source is a female donor with HTLV-1-associated myelopathy (HAM/TSP). Input material: PBMCs. The genes are TRBV25-1 and TRBJ1-5; the D is unclear. CDR3 in amino acids: CASSGSVGQPQHF. CDR3 coding DNA: TGTGCCAGCAGTGGTTCGGTGGGGCAGCCCCAGCATTTT.